Here is one TCR beta chain with its context. What it recognizes is unknown. The data were obtained in a study of blood T cells in healthy people across ages. Findings of the study overall: Significant beta diversity loss was already apparent by age roughly 38, declining roughly linearly. Naive T cell percentage by flow cytometry tracked strongly with beta diversity.

The authors ran a second PCR of 7 to 11 cycles using a sample-barcoded 5' primer and a J-beta primer mix. TCRdb reanalysed the 5' RACE reads using MiXCR and keeps one entry per CDR3 protein. The profile covers some 900,000 distinct CDR3 sequences, with 25% to 35% appearing a single time and 15% to 20% taken by the ten largest. The CDR3 runs 14 residues. The V gene's germline CDR1 is SGHTA and CDR2 FQGNSA. V dropped 5 bases and J dropped 7 bases, with 18 bases sitting between them. Sequencing used blood. The chain has TRBV7-2 and TRBJ2-7; a weak D match, TRBD1 (6 bases). This receptor was identified in an elderly woman in good health. The CDR3 sequence: CASSITPGVGEQYF. CDR3 nucleotides: TGTGCCAGCAGCATCACTCCAGGGGTAGGAGAGCAGTACTTC.